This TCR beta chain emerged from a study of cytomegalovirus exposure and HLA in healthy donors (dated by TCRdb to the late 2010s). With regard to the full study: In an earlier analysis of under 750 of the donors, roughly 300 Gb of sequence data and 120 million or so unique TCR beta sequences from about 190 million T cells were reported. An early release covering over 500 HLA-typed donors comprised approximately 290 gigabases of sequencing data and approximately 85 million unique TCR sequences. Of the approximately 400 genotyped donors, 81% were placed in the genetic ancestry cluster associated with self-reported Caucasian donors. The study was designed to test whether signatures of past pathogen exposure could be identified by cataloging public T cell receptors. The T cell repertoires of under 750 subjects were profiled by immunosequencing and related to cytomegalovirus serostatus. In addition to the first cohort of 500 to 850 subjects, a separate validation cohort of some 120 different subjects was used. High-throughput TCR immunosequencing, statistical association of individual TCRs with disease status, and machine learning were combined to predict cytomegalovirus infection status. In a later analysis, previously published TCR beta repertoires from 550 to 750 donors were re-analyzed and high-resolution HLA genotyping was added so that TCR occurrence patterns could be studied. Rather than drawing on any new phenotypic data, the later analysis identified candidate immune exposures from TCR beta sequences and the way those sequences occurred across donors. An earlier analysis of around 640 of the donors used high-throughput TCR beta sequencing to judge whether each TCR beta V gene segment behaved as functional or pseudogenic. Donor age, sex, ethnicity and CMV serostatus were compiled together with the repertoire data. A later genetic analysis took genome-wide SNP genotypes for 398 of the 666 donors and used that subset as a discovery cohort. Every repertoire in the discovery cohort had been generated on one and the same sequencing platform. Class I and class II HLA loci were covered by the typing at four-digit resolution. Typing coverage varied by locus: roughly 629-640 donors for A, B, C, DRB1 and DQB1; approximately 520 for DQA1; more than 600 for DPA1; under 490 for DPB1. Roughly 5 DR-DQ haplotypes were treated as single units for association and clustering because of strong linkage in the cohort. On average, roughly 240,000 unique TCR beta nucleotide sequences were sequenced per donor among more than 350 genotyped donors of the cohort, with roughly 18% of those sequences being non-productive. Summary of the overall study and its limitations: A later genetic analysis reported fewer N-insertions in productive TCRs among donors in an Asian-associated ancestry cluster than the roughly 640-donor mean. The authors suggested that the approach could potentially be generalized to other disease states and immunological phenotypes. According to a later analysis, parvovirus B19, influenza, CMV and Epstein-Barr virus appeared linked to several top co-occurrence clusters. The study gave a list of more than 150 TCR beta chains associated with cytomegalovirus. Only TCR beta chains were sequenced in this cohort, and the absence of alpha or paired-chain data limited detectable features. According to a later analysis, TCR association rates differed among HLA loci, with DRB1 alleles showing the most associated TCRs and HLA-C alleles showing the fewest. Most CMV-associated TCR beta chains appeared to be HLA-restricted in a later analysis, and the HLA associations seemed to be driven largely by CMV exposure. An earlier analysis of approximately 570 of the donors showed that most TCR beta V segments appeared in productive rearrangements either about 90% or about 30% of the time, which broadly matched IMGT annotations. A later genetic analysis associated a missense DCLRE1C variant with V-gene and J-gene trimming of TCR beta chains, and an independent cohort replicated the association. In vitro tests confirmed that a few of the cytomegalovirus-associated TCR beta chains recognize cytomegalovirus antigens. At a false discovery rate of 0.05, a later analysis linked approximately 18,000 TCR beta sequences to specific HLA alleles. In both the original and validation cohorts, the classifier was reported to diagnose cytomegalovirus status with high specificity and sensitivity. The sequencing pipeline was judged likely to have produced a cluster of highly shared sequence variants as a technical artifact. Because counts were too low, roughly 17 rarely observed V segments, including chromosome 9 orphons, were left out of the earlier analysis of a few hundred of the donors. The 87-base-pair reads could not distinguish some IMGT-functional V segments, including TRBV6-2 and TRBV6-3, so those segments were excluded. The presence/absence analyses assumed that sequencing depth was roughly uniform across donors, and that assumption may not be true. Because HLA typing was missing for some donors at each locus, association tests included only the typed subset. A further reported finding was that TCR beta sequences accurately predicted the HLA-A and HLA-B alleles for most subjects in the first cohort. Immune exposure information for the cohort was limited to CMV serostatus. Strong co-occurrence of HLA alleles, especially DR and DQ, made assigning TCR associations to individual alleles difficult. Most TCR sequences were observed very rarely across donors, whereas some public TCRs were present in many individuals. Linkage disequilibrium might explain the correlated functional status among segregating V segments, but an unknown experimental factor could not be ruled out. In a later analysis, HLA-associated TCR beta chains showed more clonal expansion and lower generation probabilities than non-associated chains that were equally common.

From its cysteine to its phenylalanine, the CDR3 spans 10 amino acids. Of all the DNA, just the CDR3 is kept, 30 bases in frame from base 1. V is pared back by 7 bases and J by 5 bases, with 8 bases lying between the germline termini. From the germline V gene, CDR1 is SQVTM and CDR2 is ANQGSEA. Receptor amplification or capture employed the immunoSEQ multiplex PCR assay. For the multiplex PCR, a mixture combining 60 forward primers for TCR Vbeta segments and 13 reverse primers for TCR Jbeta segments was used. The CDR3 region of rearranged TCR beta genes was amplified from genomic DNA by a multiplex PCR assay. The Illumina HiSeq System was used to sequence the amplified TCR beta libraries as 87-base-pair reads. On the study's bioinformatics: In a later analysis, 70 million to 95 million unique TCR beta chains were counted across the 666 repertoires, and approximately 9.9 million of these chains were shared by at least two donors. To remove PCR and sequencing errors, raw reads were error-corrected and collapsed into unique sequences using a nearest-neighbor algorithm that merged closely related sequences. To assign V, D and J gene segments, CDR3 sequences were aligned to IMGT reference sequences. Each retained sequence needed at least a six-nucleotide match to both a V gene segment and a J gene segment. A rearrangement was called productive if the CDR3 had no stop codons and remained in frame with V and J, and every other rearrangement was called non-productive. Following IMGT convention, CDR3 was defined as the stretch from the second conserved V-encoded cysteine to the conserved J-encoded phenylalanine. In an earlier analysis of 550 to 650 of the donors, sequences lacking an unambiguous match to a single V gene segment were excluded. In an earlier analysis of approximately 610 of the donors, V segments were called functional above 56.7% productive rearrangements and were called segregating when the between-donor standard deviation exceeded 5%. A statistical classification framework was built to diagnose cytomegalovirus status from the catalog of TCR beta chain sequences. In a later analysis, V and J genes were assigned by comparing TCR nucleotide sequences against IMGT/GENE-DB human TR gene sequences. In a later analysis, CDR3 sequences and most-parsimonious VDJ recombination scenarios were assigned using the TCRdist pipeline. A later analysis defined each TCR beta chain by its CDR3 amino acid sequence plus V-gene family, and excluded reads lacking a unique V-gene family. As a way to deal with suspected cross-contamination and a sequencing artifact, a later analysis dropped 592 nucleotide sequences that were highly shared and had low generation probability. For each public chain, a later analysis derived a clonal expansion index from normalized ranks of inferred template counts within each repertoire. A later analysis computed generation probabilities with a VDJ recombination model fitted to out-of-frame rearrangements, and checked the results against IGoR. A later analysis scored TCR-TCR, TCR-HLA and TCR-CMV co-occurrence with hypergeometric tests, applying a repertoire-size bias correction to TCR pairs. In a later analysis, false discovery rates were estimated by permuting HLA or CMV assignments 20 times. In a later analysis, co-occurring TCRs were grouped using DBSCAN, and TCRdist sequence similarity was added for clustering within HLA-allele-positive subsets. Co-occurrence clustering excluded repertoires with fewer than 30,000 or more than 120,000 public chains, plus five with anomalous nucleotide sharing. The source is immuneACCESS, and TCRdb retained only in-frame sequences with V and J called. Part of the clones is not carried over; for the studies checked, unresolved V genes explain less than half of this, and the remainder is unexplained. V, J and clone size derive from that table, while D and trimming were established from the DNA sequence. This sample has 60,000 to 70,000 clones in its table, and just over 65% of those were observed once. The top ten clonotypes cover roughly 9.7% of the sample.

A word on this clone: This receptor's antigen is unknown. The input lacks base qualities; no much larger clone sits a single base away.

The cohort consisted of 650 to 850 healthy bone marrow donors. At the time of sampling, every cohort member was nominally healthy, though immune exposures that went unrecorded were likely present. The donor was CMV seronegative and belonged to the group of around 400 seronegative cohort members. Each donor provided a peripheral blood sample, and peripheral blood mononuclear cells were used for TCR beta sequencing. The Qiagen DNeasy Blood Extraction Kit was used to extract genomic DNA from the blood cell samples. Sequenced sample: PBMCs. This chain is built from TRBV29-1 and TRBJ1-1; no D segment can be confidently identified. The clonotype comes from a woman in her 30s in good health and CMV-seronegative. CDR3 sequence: CSAERTEAFF. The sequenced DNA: TGCAGCGCTGAGAGGACTGAAGCTTTCTTT.